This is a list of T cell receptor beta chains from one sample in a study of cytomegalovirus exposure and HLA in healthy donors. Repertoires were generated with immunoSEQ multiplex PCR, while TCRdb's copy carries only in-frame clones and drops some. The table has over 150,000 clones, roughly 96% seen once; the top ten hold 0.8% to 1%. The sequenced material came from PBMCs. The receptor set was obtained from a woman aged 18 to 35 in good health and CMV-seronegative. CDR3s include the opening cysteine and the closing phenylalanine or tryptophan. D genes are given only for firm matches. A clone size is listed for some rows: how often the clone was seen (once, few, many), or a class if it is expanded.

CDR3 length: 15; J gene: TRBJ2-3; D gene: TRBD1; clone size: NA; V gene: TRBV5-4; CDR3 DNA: TGTGCCAGCAGCTTGCAGACAGGGCGGCCAGATACGCAGTATTTT; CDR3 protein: CASSLQTGRPDTQYF
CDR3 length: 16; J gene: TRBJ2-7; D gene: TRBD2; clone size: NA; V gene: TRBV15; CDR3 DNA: TGTGCCACCAGCAGAGCGGGGGGGCTGGGCTCCTACGAGCAGTACTTC; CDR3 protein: CATSRAGGLGSYEQYF
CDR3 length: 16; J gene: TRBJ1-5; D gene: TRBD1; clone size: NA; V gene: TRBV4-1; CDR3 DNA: TGCGCCAGCAGCCAGGCCACAGGGGGTAGCAATCAGCCCCAGCATTTT; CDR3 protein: CASSQATGGSNQPQHF
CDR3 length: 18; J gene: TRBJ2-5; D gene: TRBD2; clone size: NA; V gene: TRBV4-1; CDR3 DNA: TGCGCCAGCAGCCTATTTCCGGCAGCGGGGGAAACCCAAGAGACCCAGTACTTC; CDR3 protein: CASSLFPAAGETQETQYF
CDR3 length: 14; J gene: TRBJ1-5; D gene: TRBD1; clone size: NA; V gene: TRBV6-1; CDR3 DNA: TGTGCCAGCAGCGTACCAGGGGGTGCTCAGCCCCAGCATTTT; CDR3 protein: CASSVPGGAQPQHF
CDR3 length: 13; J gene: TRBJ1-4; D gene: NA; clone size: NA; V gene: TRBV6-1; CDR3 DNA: TGTGCCAGCAGTGAGGAGGAGAGGGAAAAACTGTTTTTT; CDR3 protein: CASSEEEREKLFF
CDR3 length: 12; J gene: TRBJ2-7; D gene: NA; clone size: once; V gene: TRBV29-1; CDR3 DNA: TGCAGCGTTGAGACAGGAGTCTACGAGCAGTACTTC; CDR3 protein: CSVETGVYEQYF
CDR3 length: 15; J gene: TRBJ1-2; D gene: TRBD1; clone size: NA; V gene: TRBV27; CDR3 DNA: TGTGCCAGCAGTTTAACTCCAGGGGGCTGGGGTGGCTACACCTTC; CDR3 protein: CASSLTPGGWGGYTF
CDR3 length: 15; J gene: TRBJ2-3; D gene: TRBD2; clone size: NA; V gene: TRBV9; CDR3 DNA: TGTGCCAGCAGCCGCACTAGCGGGGGCACAGATACGCAGTATTTT; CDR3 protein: CASSRTSGGTDTQYF
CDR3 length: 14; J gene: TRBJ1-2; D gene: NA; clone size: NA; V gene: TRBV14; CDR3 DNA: TGTGCCAGCAGCCATCTAGGCCCGCTCGTTGGCTACACCTTC; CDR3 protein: CASSHLGPLVGYTF
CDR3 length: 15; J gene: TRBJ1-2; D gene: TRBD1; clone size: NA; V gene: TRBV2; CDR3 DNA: TGTGCCAGCAGGACCGGGACAGGGGGAGCCTATGGCTACACCTTC; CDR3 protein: CASRTGTGGAYGYTF
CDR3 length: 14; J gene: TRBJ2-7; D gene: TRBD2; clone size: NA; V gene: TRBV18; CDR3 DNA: TGTGCCAGCTCACGGGAGGGGTCAAGTCGCGAGCAGTACTTC; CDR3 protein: CASSREGSSREQYF
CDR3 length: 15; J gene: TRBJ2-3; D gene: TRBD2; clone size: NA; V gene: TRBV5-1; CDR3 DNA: TGCGCCAGCAGCGGACTAGCGGGGGGCGCAGATACGCAGTATTTT; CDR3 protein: CASSGLAGGADTQYF
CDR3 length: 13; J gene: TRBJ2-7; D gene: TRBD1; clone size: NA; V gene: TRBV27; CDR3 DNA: TGTGCCAGCGCGGGACAGGGGTCCTACGAGCAGTACTTC; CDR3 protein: CASAGQGSYEQYF
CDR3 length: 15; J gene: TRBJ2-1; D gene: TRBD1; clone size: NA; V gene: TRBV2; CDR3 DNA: TGTGCCAGCGAAGTACTGGGACAGGGGTTCGATGAGCAGTTCTTC; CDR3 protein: CASEVLGQGFDEQFF
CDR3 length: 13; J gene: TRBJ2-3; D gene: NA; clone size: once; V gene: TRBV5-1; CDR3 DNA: TGCGCCAGCAGCATTAGTTCCACAGATACGCAGTATTTT; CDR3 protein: CASSISSTDTQYF
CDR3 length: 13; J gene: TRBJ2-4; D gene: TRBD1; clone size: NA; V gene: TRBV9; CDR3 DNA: TGTGCCAGCAGCGCCGGGACAGGGGTCATTCAGTACTTC; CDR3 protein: CASSAGTGVIQYF
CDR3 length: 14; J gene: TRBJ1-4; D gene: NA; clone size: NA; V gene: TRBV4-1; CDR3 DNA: TGCGCCAGCAGCCAAGGGCAGGGTTCGGGTTATGTGTTTTTT; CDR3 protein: CASSQGQGSGYVFF
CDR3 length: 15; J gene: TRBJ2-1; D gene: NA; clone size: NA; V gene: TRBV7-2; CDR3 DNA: TGTGCCAGCAGCTTTGGGGCTAGCTCCTACAATGAGCAGTTCTTC; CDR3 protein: CASSFGASSYNEQFF
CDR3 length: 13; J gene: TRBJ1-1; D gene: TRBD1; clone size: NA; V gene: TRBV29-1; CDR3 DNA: TGCAGCGTTCCTCCAGGGGGCTCAGGTGAAGCTTTCTTT; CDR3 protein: CSVPPGGSGEAFF
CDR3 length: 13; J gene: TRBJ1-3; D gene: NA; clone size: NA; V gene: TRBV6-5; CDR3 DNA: TGTGCCTCCCGGCAGGGCTCTGGAAACACCATATATTTT; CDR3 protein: CASRQGSGNTIYF
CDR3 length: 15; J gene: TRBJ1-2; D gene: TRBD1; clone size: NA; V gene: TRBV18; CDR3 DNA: TGTGCCAGCTCACGGCAGGGGGACATCAACTATGGCTACACCTTC; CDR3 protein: CASSRQGDINYGYTF
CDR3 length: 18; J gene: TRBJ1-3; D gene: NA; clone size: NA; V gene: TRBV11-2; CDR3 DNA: TGTGCCAGCAGCTCGCCCCTGACTATGGGGGCCTCTGGAAACACCATATATTTT; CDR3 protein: CASSSPLTMGASGNTIYF
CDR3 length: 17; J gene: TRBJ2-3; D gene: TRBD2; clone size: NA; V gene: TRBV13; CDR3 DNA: TGTGCCAGCAGCCTCGCTAGCGGGGGTGAGGGTGGGGATACGCAGTATTTT; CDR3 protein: CASSLASGGEGGDTQYF
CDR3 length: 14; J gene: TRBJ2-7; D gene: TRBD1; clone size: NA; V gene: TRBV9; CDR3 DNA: TGTGCCAGCAGCGAGGGGGACAGGGTCTACGAGCAGTACTTC; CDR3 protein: CASSEGDRVYEQYF
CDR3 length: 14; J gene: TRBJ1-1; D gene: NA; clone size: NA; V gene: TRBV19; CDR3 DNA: TGTGCCAGTAGTGCCATGGGGCGGAACACTGAAGCTTTCTTT; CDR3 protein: CASSAMGRNTEAFF
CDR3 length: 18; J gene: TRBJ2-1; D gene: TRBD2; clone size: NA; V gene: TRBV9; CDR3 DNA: TGTGCCAGCAGCCCGGTTAGCGGGGGGGCAGCGGTTGGCAATGAGCAGTTCTTC; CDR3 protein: CASSPVSGGAAVGNEQFF
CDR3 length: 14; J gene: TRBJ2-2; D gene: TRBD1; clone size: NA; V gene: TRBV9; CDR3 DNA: TGTGCCAGCAGCCCCGTGACAGGGATCGGGGAGCTGTTTTTT; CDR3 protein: CASSPVTGIGELFF
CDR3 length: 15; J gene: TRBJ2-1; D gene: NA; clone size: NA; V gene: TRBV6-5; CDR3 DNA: TGTGCCAGCAGTCCCTATGGAGGGGCTAAGGATGAGCAGTTCTTC; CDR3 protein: CASSPYGGAKDEQFF
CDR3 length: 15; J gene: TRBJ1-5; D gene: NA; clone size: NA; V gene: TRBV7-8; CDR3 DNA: TGTGCCAGCAGCTTTCAGGGGCTAGGCAATCAGCCCCAGCATTTT; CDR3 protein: CASSFQGLGNQPQHF
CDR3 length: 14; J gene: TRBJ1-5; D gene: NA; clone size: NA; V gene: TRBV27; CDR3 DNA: TGTGCCAGCAGTTTTACAGGTAGCAATCAGCCCCAGCATTTT; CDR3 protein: CASSFTGSNQPQHF
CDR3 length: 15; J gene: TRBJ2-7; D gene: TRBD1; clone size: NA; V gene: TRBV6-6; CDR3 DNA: TGTGCCAGCAGTCTGCCCGGGACAGCCAACTACGAGCAGTACTTC; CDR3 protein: CASSLPGTANYEQYF
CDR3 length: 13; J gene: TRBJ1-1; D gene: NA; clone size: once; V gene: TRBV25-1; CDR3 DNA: TGTGCCAGCACGGAAGGGGGTAGAACTGAAGCTTTCTTT; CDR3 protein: CASTEGGRTEAFF
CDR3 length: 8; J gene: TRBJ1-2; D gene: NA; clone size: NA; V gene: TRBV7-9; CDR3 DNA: TGTGCCAGCAGCTTAGGGCACTTC; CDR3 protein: CASSLGHF
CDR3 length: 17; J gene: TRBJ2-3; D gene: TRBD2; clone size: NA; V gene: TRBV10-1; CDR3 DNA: TGCGCCAGCAGTGAGGGGGCTAGCGGGGGCCGCACAGATACGCAGTATTTT; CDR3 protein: CASSEGASGGRTDTQYF
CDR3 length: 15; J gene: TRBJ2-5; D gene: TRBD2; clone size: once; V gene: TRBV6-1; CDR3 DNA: TGTGCCAGCAGTGAAGCGGTGGGAGGGAGGGGGACCCAGTACTTC; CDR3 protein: CASSEAVGGRGTQYF
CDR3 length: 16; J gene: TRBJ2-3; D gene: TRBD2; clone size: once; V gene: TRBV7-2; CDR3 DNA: TGTGCCAGCAGTATAGCCACTAGCGGGGGTCTAATTGCGCAGTATTTT; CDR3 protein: CASSIATSGGLIAQYF
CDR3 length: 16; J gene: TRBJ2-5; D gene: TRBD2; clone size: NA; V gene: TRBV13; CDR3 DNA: TGTGCCAGCAGCTTTTTTTGGCGGGGGGGCCGAGAGACCCAGTACTTC; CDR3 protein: CASSFFWRGGRETQYF
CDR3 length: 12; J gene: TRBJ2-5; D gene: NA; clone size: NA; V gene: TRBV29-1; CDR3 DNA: TGCAGCGTTCTGACGGGTCGAGAGACCCAGTACTTC; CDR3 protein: CSVLTGRETQYF
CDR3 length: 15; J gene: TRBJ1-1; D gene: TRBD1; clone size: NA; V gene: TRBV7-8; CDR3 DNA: TGTGCCAGCAGCCCATTCCCGGGACAGGGGCTTGGGGCTTTCTTT; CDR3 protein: CASSPFPGQGLGAFF
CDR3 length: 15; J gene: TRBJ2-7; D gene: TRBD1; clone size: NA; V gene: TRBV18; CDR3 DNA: TGTGCCAGCTCCCCGTCGGGTGGACAGGGGAACGAGCAGTACTTC; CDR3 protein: CASSPSGGQGNEQYF
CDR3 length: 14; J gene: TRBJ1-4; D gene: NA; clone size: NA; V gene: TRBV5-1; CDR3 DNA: TGCGCCAGCAGCTTGAAAGGGGCGGAAGAAAAACTGTTTTTT; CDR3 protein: CASSLKGAEEKLFF
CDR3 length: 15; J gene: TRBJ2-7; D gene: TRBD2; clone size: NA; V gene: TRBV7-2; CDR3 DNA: TGTGCCAGCAGCCCAGCGGGGGGGGCAACCTACGAGCAGTACTTC; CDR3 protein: CASSPAGGATYEQYF
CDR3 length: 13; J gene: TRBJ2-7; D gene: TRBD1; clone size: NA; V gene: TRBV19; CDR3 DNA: TGTGCCAGTAGTATTGCAGGGGGCTACGAGCAGTACTTC; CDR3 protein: CASSIAGGYEQYF
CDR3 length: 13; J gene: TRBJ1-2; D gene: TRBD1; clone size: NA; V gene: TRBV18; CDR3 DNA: TGTGCCAGCTCACCGGACAGGTCCTATGGCTACACCTTC; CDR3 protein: CASSPDRSYGYTF
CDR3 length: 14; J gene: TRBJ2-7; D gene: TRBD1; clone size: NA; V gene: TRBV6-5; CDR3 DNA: TGTGCCAGCAGTCGAGGACAGGGGAGGTACGAGCAGTACTTC; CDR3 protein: CASSRGQGRYEQYF
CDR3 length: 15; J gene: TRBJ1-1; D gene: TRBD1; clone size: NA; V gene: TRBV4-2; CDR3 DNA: TGTGCCAGCAGCCAACCGGACAGGGGGATCACTGAAGCTTTCTTT; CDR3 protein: CASSQPDRGITEAFF
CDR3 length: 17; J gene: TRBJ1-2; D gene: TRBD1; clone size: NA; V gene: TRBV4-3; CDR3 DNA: TGCGCCAGCAGCGACCGGGACAGGGAGTGGGGGGGGTATGGCTACACCTTC; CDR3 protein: CASSDRDREWGGYGYTF